This T cell receptor (beta chain) was captured in a study of T-cell reconstitution after alpha-beta-depleted transplantation in children. Study results and limitations: T-cell counts and diversity at one year following transplant were attributed mainly to newly produced T cells. Where alpha-beta T cells came from about two months after transplant was reportedly several hundred expanded graft clones.

V was trimmed by 0 bases and J by 3 bases, leaving 8 bases between them. The CDR3 totals 14 residues. Preparation of the TCRbeta library was carried out with unique molecular identifiers. One entry per CDR3 protein, called by TCRdb with MiXCR from the PCR reads. Of about 980,000 distinct CDR3 sequences in the sample, about 30% were seen once. Concerning this clonotype itself: The target antigen is unknown.

The TCR sequence derives from a boy under three years old who had a stem cell transplant for SCID, so the T cells may come from the graft donor. J is TRBJ2-5 and V is TRBV12-3 or TRBV12-4; D is possibly TRBD1 (5 bases). Specimen: PBMCs, mostly from graft donor cells, collected 360 days after TCRalphabeta/CD19-depleted stem cell transplant. DNA of the CDR3: TGTGCCAGCAGTTTAGCAGGGGCTAAAGAGACCCAGTACTTC. This sequence encodes CASSLAGAKETQYF.